This T cell receptor (beta chain) was retrieved from a study of blood T cell repertoires in COVID-19. Produced via immunoSEQ multiplex PCR; TCRdb's table is partial and in-frame only. The sample lists 150,000 to 200,000 clones, 70% to 90% occurring once. Sequenced material: peripheral blood. The receptor was derived from a woman over 75 with acute or convalescent COVID-19.

The CDR3 here is CASSPAAGRWNSPLHF. The CDR3, as DNA: TGTGCCAGCAGTCCCGCAGCGGGGCGATGGAATTCACCCCTCCACTTT. The chain links TRBV27 to TRBJ1-6; D perhaps matches TRBD1 (5 bases). Germline CDR1 reads MNHEY; CDR2 reads SMNVEV (reference sequence). The length of the CDR3 is 16 residues. V dropped 5 bases and J dropped 7 bases, with 18 bases sitting between them.